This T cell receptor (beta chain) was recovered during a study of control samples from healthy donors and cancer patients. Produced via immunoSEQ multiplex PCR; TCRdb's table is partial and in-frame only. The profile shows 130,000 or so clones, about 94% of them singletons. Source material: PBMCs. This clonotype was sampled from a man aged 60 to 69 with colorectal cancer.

The CDR3 region has the DNA TGTGCCAGCAGTGAAACCGGGACAGGGGGCGATGGCTACACCTTC. As protein: CASSETGTGGDGYTF. The chain recombines TRBV6-1 with TRBJ1-2; 12 nucleotides line up with TRBD1. There are 15 residues in the CDR3. With V trimmed by 2 bases and J by 6 bases, 4 bases remained unmatched. Germline lookup yields CDR1 MNHNS and CDR2 SASEGT.